This T cell receptor (beta chain) was identified in a study of CD8+CD57+ T cells in acquired aplastic anemia. Study-level information: Sorted CD4+ and CD8+ cell DNA averaged approximately 3.4 ug.

The authors sequenced patients whose flow cytometry had shown CD8+CD57+ cell expansion. Sampling of blood occurred while the patients had still received no therapy. Trimming pared 11 bases from V and 4 bases from J, leaving 20 bases between. The V gene's germline CDR1 is LNHDA and CDR2 SQIVND (reference sequence). The CDR3 totals 14 residues. Researchers used genomic DNA as the template to profile TCR beta VDJ and CDR3. In TCRdb, the reads were re-called with MiXCR into one record per CDR3 protein. There are about half a million distinct CDR3 sequences in the sample; about a third occur only once, and under 0.95% lies in the top ten.

This clonotype was obtained from a human donor with aplastic anemia. This chain joins TRBV19 and TRBJ1-2, with a possible D match to TRBD1 (6 bases). The sequenced sample was sorted CD4+, CD8+, or CD8+CD57+ T cells (not recorded which) from PBMCs. The CDR3 loop reads CAWSRSQGGYGYTF. CDR3 sequence (DNA): TGTGCCTGGAGTCGTTCACAGGGTGGCTATGGCTACACCTTC.